Sequencing of this TCR beta chain was carried out in a study of T cell responses to AZD1222 COVID-19 vaccine. Findings of the study overall: The repertoires were collected only after the peak T cell response. Clonal diversity was possibly underestimated, and white British individuals and females predominated among donors. Reportedly, nearly half of unique spike TCRs recognized epitopes outside B.1.351/B.1.1.7 mutations. Baseline antibody screening turned up just six seropositive AZD1222 recipients.

Sequencing used immunoSEQ multiplex PCR; TCRdb keeps in-frame clones, though not all of them. The sample shows tens of thousands of clones, nearly 90% of them seen only once. Concerning this clone: The antigen is not known.

The CDR3 is 14 residues long. J was trimmed by 4 bases and V by 2 bases; bases with no gene match: 3. CDR1 and CDR2 (germline): MNHEY, SVGAGI. The sequence was obtained from an adult in good health. The chain recombines TRBV6-5 with TRBJ2-7; 9 bases fit TRBD1. The source material was peripheral blood, sampled on day 0 of AZD1222 vaccination. The CDR3 DNA reads TGTGCCAGCAGTTACGGGGACAGGGAGTACGAGCAGTACTTC. As protein: CASSYGDREYEQYF.